The 13 T cell receptor beta chains in this list originate from one sample, sequenced in a study of neurological immune-mediated disorders. From the 5' RACE reads, TCRdb called clonotypes with MiXCR, one entry per CDR3 protein. The sample comprises approximately 16,000 distinct CDR3 sequences, approximately 9.1% of which are singletons, and 43% rests with the top ten. Sequenced sample: CD8+ T cells from blood. The receptors stem from a man aged 50-59 years in good health.

This clonotype was observed at least ten times. The rearrangement joins TRBV15 to TRBJ1-5; 7 bases are a match to TRBD1. The CDR3 runs 14 residues. CDR1 LNHNV and CDR2 YYDKDF come from the germline V gene (reference sequence). V dropped 5 bases and J dropped 6; count of bases not matched to a gene: 7. Written as DNA, the CDR3 is TGTGCCACCAGCCCCCGGACAGGAGTTCAGCCCCAGCATTTT. This translates into CATSPRTGVQPQHF. Together with reference TRBV15 and TRBJ1-5, the CDR3 gives the full variable domain: DAMVIQNPRYQVTQFGKPVTLSCSQTLNHNVMYWYQQKSSQAPKLLFHYYDKDFNNEADTPDNFQSRRPNTSFCFLDIRSPGLGDTAMYLCATSPRTGVQPQHFGDGTRLSIL.

There are a few counts of this clonotype. The chain is built from TRBV15 and TRBJ2-7; D perhaps matches TRBD2 (6 bases). Trimming left V 3 bases short and J 3 bases short, with 18 bases between. The germline gives CDR1 LNHNV, CDR2 YYDKDF (reference sequence). This CDR3 region has 16 residues. The CDR3 sequence is CATSSHMAGKGYEQYF. The CDR3 DNA reads as TGTGCCACCAGCAGTCACATGGCGGGAAAGGGCTACGAGCAGTACTTC.

This clonotype was counted at least ten times. The CDR3 region has the DNA TGTGCCAGCAGCTTAGATGCAACCTACGAGCAGTACTTC. Its translation: CASSLDATYEQYF. The chain recombines TRBV11-2 with TRBJ2-7; D is undetermined. The ends were cut back, 0 bases at V and 2 bases at J, with 5 bases in the middle. Germline V CDR1 and CDR2: SGHAT, FQNNGV. This CDR3 is 13 amino acids long.

This clonotype was picked up many times. The chain has TRBV5-1 and TRBJ2-7; TRBD2 aligns across 7 bases. Germline CDR1 is SGHRS and CDR2 is YFSETQ. V shed 1 base and J 3 bases; nucleotides not matched to a gene: 7. The CDR3 sequence is 15 residues long. The CDR3 sequence is CASSLSSGINYEQYF. The CDR3 nucleotides read TGCGCCAGCAGCTTGAGCAGCGGGATAAACTACGAGCAGTACTTC.

Many counts were recorded for this clonotype. The V and J genes are TRBV6-5 and TRBJ2-7, with D possibly being TRBD1 (6 bases). The CDR3 is 14 residues long. Germline V gene data show CDR1 as MNHEY and CDR2 as SVGAGI. Deletions cut 0 bases from V and 1 base from J, with 7 bases between. As DNA, the CDR3 is TGTGCCAGCAGTTACTCACAGGGTTCCTACGAGCAGTACTTC. It yields the protein CASSYSQGSYEQYF.

This clonotype was detected ten times or more. This chain uses TRBV4-1 with TRBJ2-2; D remains ambiguous. The V and J ends lost 5 bases and 4 bases respectively, with 8 bases between them. CDR1 and CDR2 from the germline V gene are MGHRA and YSYEKL. There are 13 residues in the CDR3. CDR3 in amino acids: CASSRAATGELFF. CDR3 in DNA: TGCGCCAGCAGCAGGGCAGCCACCGGGGAGCTGTTTTTT.

This clonotype was counted ten times or more. The rearrangement uses TRBV20-1 and TRBJ2-3; D might be TRBD1 or TRBD2, each matching 5 bases. The germline V gene encodes CDR1 DFQATT and CDR2 SNEGSKA (reference sequence). The ends were cut back, 6 bases at V and 1 base at J, with 11 bases in the middle. The CDR3 covers 13 residues. CDR3 amino acids: CSAVGERTDTQYF. DNA of the CDR3: TGCAGTGCAGTGGGGGAGCGCACAGATACGCAGTATTTT.

In this sample, this clonotype turned up many times. The chain employs TRBV20-1 and TRBJ2-7, with TRBD2 identical over 9 bases. Germline V gene data show CDR1 as DFQATT and CDR2 as SNEGSKA (reference sequence). The V gene end was trimmed by 5 bases and the J gene end by 0 bases; junction bases not matched to a gene: 2. This CDR3 is 13 amino acids long. CDR3 in amino acids: CSAAGGGSYEQYF. CDR3 nucleotide sequence: TGCAGTGCTGCGGGAGGGGGCTCCTACGAGCAGTACTTC.

This clonotype was counted only a few times. This chain links TRBV27 with TRBJ2-1; 10 bases line up with TRBD1. The germline V gene encodes CDR1 MNHEY and CDR2 SMNVEV (reference sequence). V shed 10 bases, J shed 9 bases, and the junction held 12 bases outside the gene matches. This CDR3 comprises 14 residues. CDR3 bases: TGTGCCACCCACCGGGACAGGGGTCAGGGTGAGCAGTTCTTC. Residues: CATHRDRGQGEQFF.

This clonotype was seen many times. This sequence joins TRBV28 and TRBJ2-5; 13 bases are shared with TRBD2. Germline CDR1 is MDHEN and CDR2 is SYDVKM. The CDR3 is made up of 16 amino acids. The V segment lost 5 bases and the J segment 2 bases; nucleotides outside the gene matches: 5. The CDR3 sequence: CASSPLLAGGQETQYF. CDR3 nucleotides: TGTGCCAGCAGTCCGTTACTAGCGGGAGGGCAAGAGACCCAGTACTTC.

This sequence joins TRBV5-1 and TRBJ1-4; D might be TRBD1 (5 bases). The V gene lost 7 bases and the J gene lost 5 bases, with 15 bases spanning the gap. Germline values: CDR1 SGHRS, CDR2 YFSETQ. CDR3 size: 14 residues. CDR3 coding DNA: TGCGCCAGCCGACTGGGGACCCCAAATGAAAAACTGTTTTTT. Protein sequence: CASRLGTPNEKLFF.

This clonotype was detected ten times or more. The chain uses TRBV20-1 and TRBJ2-7, with 7 bases aligning to TRBD2. Germline trimming cut 1 base from V and 5 bases from J; bases unmatched to any gene: 2. The germline V gene has CDR1 DFQATT and CDR2 SNEGSKA (reference sequence). The CDR3 runs 12 residues. CDR3 region: CSARGGGDEQYF. The CDR3 coding sequence is TGCAGTGCTAGAGGGGGGGGGGACGAGCAGTACTTC.

This clonotype was recorded at least ten times. The chain joins TRBV28 to TRBJ2-7; D possibly corresponds to TRBD1 (7 bases). CDR1 is MDHEN and CDR2 is SYDVKM in the germline V gene. The CDR3 has 17 residues. V was clipped by 7 bases and J by 0 bases, with 22 bases between them. The CDR3: CASNLPSQGGYSYEQYF. The CDR3 DNA reads as TGTGCCAGCAACCTTCCCTCGCAGGGGGGATACTCCTACGAGCAGTACTTC.